The entry that follows covers one T cell receptor beta chain sequence. Its antigen is still unknown. These data belong to a study of T cells in women clearing cervical HPV infection. Study conclusions and caveats: Each sample's T-cell count was unknown, possibly confounding richness.

Assay used: immunoSEQ multiplex PCR; TCRdb lists only in-frame clones, some missing. This sample's table has 25,000 to 35,000 clones. This TCR derives from a woman aged 18 to 69 with a cervical HPV16 infection that either progressed to CIN3+ or cleared (not recorded which). The sequenced sample was blood buffy coat.

This chain's CDR3 is CASKQASSYNEQFF. The covered CDR3 bases are TGTGCCAGCAAACAGGCGAGCTCCTACAATGAG. V is TRBV2 and J is TRBJ2-1; D possibly corresponds to TRBD1 (5 bases). The read is 3 residues too short to cover the CDR3 end, so that end is filled in from the germline J gene. The CDR3 runs to 14 residues. V was shortened by 7 bases and J by 0 bases, with 10 bases between the two germline ends. CDR1 SNHLY and CDR2 FYNNEI come from the germline V gene.